This T cell receptor beta chain is from a study of cytomegalovirus exposure and HLA in healthy donors. Study-level background: The early release's HLA-typed donors yielded about 85 million unique TCRs.

Study results and caveats: Presence/absence comparisons presumed near-even sequencing depth among donors.

The PCR ran on 60 Vbeta and 13 Jbeta primers. Only in-frame clones appear in the TCRdb table, and some are missing; sequencing was by immunoSEQ multiplex PCR. The sample comprises 90,000 to 150,000 clones, roughly 80% of which are singletons, and roughly 4.5% rests with the top ten. Note on this clone: What it binds is not known.

Per germline, CDR1 SGHRS and CDR2 YFSETQ. This CDR3 region has 16 residues. The ends were cut back, 1 base at V and 1 base at J, with 14 bases in the middle. The sample taken for sequencing was PBMCs. This clonotype was obtained from a man aged 50-60 years in good health and CMV-seropositive. The chain combines TRBV5-1 with TRBJ1-2; D possibly corresponds to TRBD1 (6 bases). CDR3 protein: CASSLSRGQNNYGYTF. CDR3 sequence (DNA): TGCGCCAGCAGCTTGTCCCGAGGACAGAATAACTATGGCTACACCTTC.